This T cell receptor (beta chain) originates from a study of cytomegalovirus exposure and HLA in healthy donors. Regarding the study as a whole: What was likely a sequencing artifact was a cluster of highly shared sequence variants. Indistinguishable V segments, including TRBV6-2 and TRBV6-3, were excluded. On later analysis, the bulk of CMV-associated TCR beta chains appeared to be HLA-restricted.

The CDR3 consists of 14 residues. V was trimmed by 3 bases and J by 1 base, leaving 9 bases between them. From germline, CDR1 is LNHDA and CDR2 SQIVND (reference sequence). 13 Jbeta primers and 60 Vbeta primers were used for the PCR. Original processing notes: A later analysis counted around 74 million unique TCR beta chains, around 10 million shared. Libraries were prepared by immunoSEQ multiplex PCR; TCRdb keeps only in-frame clonotypes and omits some of them. V and J calls and clone size follow that table, whereas D and trimming were derived from the DNA. The sample carries roughly 170,000 clones, approximately 84% recorded once. For this clone: Its matching antigen is unknown. The same CDR3 also results from other DNA sequences found in this sample.

This chain joins TRBV19 and TRBJ1-1; D gene unclear. The TCR was taken from a girl aged 10-17 years in good health and CMV-seropositive. The sample consisted of PBMCs. CDR3 sequence reads: CASSISSANTEAFF. The CDR3 nucleotides are TGTGCCAGTAGTATTAGCTCGGCGAACACTGAAGCTTTCTTT.